This TCR beta chain stems from a study of long-term antiretroviral therapy in people with HIV. Only a few counts were recorded for this clone. Its antigen is still unknown. Germline-derived CDR1 and CDR2 are GTSNPN and SVGIG (reference sequence). CDR3 length: 14 amino acids. Trimming took 0 bases from V and 8 from J, leaving 13 bases between them. Sequencing relied on immunoSEQ assay v3.0, run at survey level. Some clones are missing from TCRdb's copy, which holds only in-frame ones; the method was immunoSEQ multiplex PCR. The data contain about 17,000 clones, approximately 82% of them singletons. Points from the study as a whole: Clonotypes expanded prior to ART showed repertoire dominance at all sampled time points. Relative to control repertoires, HIV repertoires exhibited narrower CDR3 length ranges. It was not possible to obtain data on ART adherence, viral resistance or therapy changes.

Samples held about 0.85-11 million cryopreserved PBMC before DNA extraction. The TCR comes from a man aged 50 or older with HIV. The J gene is TRBJ1-4, the V gene TRBV30, with D unclear. The sequencing here drew on unsorted PBMCs, taken 0.3 years before starting antiretroviral therapy. The CDR3 is CAWSVNPRGEKLFF. Written as DNA, the CDR3 is TGTGCCTGGAGTGTAAATCCCCGTGGGGAAAAACTGTTTTTT.